Given below is one T cell receptor (beta chain) in context. Antigen specificity is unknown. PCR involved 60 Vbeta and 13 Jbeta primers. Repertoires were generated with immunoSEQ multiplex PCR, while TCRdb's copy carries only in-frame clones and drops some. The listing records 130,000 or so clones. The source of the sample is a study of cytomegalovirus exposure and HLA in healthy donors. Study-level background: Findings of an earlier analysis included over 95 million unique TCR beta sequences from roughly 200 million T cells. Study-wide findings and caveats: Rare TCR sequences dominated, though some public TCRs recurred in many donors.

The receptor comes from a woman between 18 and 30 years old in good health and CMV-seronegative. Input material: PBMCs.

CDR3 sequence (DNA): TGCGCCAGCAGCCAAACTTACAGGGGGCACAATCAGCCCCAGCATTTT. Translated, it gives CASSQTYRGHNQPQHF. The chain carries TRBV4-1 and TRBJ1-5, with 9 nucleotides matching TRBD1. Germline CDR1 and CDR2: MGHRA and YSYEKL. The V gene end was trimmed by 2 bases and the J gene end by 3 bases; junction bases not matched to a gene: 5. The CDR3 contains 16 residues.